This is a list of T cell receptor beta chains from one sample in a study of blood T cell repertoires in COVID-19. Some clones are missing from TCRdb's copy, which holds only in-frame ones; the method was immunoSEQ multiplex PCR. The sample has 95,000 to 150,000 clones, 86% seen once. The specimen was peripheral blood. These TCRs come from a middle-aged man with acute or convalescent COVID-19. CDR3s include the opening cysteine and the closing phenylalanine or tryptophan.

TRBJ2-5 | TRBV5-5 | CASRERVQETQYF
TRBJ1-2 | TRBV7-9 | CASSSGQLFNYGYTF
TRBJ1-2 | TRBV6-5 | CASSYVLNYGYTF
TRBJ1-5 | TRBV19 | CASSIRKGMSARNSNQPQHF
TRBJ1-5 | TRBV30 | CAWSSYGSYQPQHF
TRBJ2-7 | TRBV30 | CAWRVGRPTGEQYF
TRBJ1-2 | TRBV4-1 | CASSQDPGGGYYGYTF
TRBJ2-5 | TRBV5-1 | CASSLVGWNHGPRGETQYF
TRBJ2-1 | TRBV6-5 | CASSYSSGSSYNEQFF
TRBJ1-1 | TRBV7-8 | CASSPGQIEAFF
TRBJ1-2 | TRBV11-2 | CASSRSPGQGDYGYTF
TRBJ2-1 | TRBV2 | CASSALTSGVGEQFF
TRBJ2-4 | TRBV29-1 | CSVEVGGSTPKNIQYF
TRBJ2-6 | TRBV5-4 | CASSHSSGANVLTF
TRBJ2-2 | TRBV14 | CASSRRLPGQGATGELFF
TRBJ2-5 | TRBV21-1 | CASSKDKTQYF
TRBJ1-1 | TRBV11-2 | CASSPAGGNTEAFF
TRBJ1-4 | TRBV19 | CASSAETGVKLFF
TRBJ2-5 | TRBV10-3 | CAISESKRGVYQETQYF
TRBJ2-7 | TRBV18 | CASSRAGTSYEQYF
TRBJ2-1 | TRBV24-1 | CATSTQEWGLAGVKEQFF
TRBJ1-2 | TRBV6-5 | CASSMTDNYGYTF
TRBJ1-1 | TRBV7-9 | CASSLTTGAFNTEAFF
TRBJ2-7 | TRBV5-3 | CARSLGAYEQYF
TRBJ1-1 | TRBV11-3 | CASSLGPEVRSTEAFF
TRBJ1-2 | TRBV21-1 | CASSNAPLGTGYGYTF
TRBJ2-7 | TRBV6-5 | CASSYGQSYEQYF
TRBJ2-3 | TRBV19 | CASRGKRASTDTQYF
TRBJ1-6 | TRBV5-4 | CASSRRDRADSPLHF
TRBJ1-4 | TRBV19 | CASRPLGGEKLFF